This passage covers 32 T cell receptor beta chains from one sample sequenced in a study of T cell responses to AZD1222 COVID-19 vaccine. Repertoires were generated with immunoSEQ multiplex PCR, while TCRdb's copy carries only in-frame clones and drops some. The sample has under 150,000 clones, around 88% seen once. The source material was peripheral blood, sampled 28 days after the second AZD1222 dose. The receptors shown here come from an adult who received the AZD1222 COVID-19 vaccine.

This clone was counted only a few times. V gene TRBV10-3 combines with J gene TRBJ1-5; D unresolved. The CDR3 is 16 amino acids. Germline lookup yields CDR1 ENHRY and CDR2 SYGVKD. Trimming pared 1 base from V and 2 bases from J, leaving 12 bases between. The CDR3 region is CAISEYMGGGNQPQHF. CDR3 bases: TGTGCCATCAGTGAGTATATGGGAGGCGGCAATCAGCCCCAGCATTTT.

The chain combines TRBV2 with TRBJ1-5; unclear D gene. Germline V lookup: CDR1 SNHLY, CDR2 FYNNEI. Trimming took off 6 bases at V and 7 bases at J, with 13 bases between the two ends. The CDR3 has 13 residues. DNA of the CDR3: TGTGCCAGCAGGGGGAGGGTGTCGCAGCCCCAGCATTTT. Translation: CASRGRVSQPQHF.

The V and J genes are TRBV19 and TRBJ1-5, with 7 positions matching TRBD1. The CDR3 is 17 residues long. CDR1 LNHDA and CDR2 SQIVND come from the germline V gene (reference sequence). J lost 1 base, V lost 3 bases, and 9 bases had no gene match. This chain's CDR3 is CASSIGQGGGSNQPQHF. CDR3 DNA sequence: TGTGCCAGTAGTATCGGGCAGGGGGGAGGCAGCAATCAGCCCCAGCATTTT. Supplemented by reference TRBV19 and TRBJ1-5, the full variable domain reads DGGITQSPKYLFRKEGQNVTLSCEQNLNHDAMYWYRQDPGQGLRLIYYSQIVNDFQKGDIAEGYSVSREKKESFPLTVTSAQKNPTAFYLCASSIGQGGGSNQPQHFGDGTRLSIL.

V usage is TRBV7-2 and J usage is TRBJ1-2; 9 nucleotides align to TRBD1. With 5 bases clipped from V and 8 bases from J, the junction kept 9 bases outside the gene matches. CDR3 length: 14 residues. Germline V gene lookup returns CDR1 SGHTA and CDR2 FQGNSA. Here the CDR3 reads CASSVDRGDRGYTF. DNA for the CDR3: TGTGCCAGCAGCGTAGACAGGGGGGATCGAGGCTACACCTTC.

The rearrangement joins TRBV5-1 to TRBJ1-2, with TRBD1 identical over 8 bases. V lost 2 bases to trimming and J lost 8 bases; unmatched junction nucleotides: 5. Per germline, CDR1 SGHRS and CDR2 YFSETQ. This CDR3 is 13 amino acids long. CDR3 nucleotide sequence: TGCGCCAGCAGCTTTTCGACAGGGGAAGGCTACACCTTC. This codes for CASSFSTGEGYTF.

The chain recombines TRBV2 with TRBJ2-2, with 11 bases identical to TRBD1. Per germline, CDR1 SNHLY and CDR2 FYNNEI. Trimming removed 6 bases from V and 7 bases from J; junction bases left unmatched: 7. The CDR3 loop spans 15 amino acids. CDR3 bases: TGTGCCAGCAGGGTGGGGACAGGGGGTCACGGGGAGCTGTTTTTT. Amino acid sequence: CASRVGTGGHGELFF.

Notes on this clone: The same CDR3 can be traced to other DNA sequences in this sample. The genes are TRBV7-2 and TRBJ1-2, with TRBD1 matching 7 bases. The CDR3 runs to 13 residues. With V trimmed by 5 bases and J by 4 bases, 4 bases remained unmatched. Germline assignment: CDR1 SGHTA and CDR2 FQGNSA. CDR3 in amino acids: CASSAGQSYGYTF. CDR3 bases: TGTGCCAGCAGCGCGGGACAGTCCTATGGCTACACCTTC. Full variable domain (outside the CDR3, taken from reference TRBV7-2 and TRBJ1-2): GAGVSQSPSNKVTEKGKDVELRCDPISGHTALYWYRQSLGQGLEFLIYFQGNSAPDKSGLPSDRFSAERTGGSVSTLTIQRTQQEDSAVYLCASSAGQSYGYTFGSGTRLTVV.

The rearrangement links TRBV9 to TRBJ1-5, with D possibly being TRBD1 (5 bases). This CDR3 comprises 13 residues. V lost 3 bases and J lost 3, with 7 bases in between. From germline, CDR1 is SGDLS and CDR2 YYNGEE. The CDR3 region has the DNA TGTGCCAGCAGCGAAGGGGCCAATCAGCCCCAGCATTTT. Translated: CASSEGANQPQHF.

The chain employs TRBV27 and TRBJ1-2; 11 bases align to TRBD1. The CDR3 spans 14 residues. The germline V gene has CDR1 MNHEY and CDR2 SMNVEV (reference sequence). The J segment lost 6 bases and the V segment lost 3 bases, leaving 3 bases of the junction unmatched. The CDR3 sequence is CASSFGQGANGYTF. As DNA, the CDR3 is TGTGCCAGCAGTTTTGGACAGGGGGCAAATGGCTACACCTTC.

The chain is built from TRBV5-4 and TRBJ1-2; weak D call: TRBD1 (5 bases). Trimming pared 1 base from V and 7 bases from J, leaving 11 bases between. Germline CDR1 and CDR2: SGHNT and YYREEE (reference sequence). The CDR3 is 13 amino acids. The CDR3 region is CASSLFVGGGYTF. The CDR3 DNA is TGTGCCAGCAGCTTGTTCGTCGGGGGTGGCTACACCTTC.

This chain uses TRBV10-1 with TRBJ2-3; TRBD2 is a possible D gene (7 bases). The CDR3 runs to 15 residues. Germline CDR1 and CDR2: WNHNN and SYGVQD (reference sequence). Trimming left V 0 bases short and J 6 bases short, with 13 bases between. The CDR3 is CASSESAGASDTQYF. The DNA of the CDR3 is TGCGCCAGCAGTGAGTCTGCGGGGGCCTCGGATACGCAGTATTTT.

The chain combines TRBV12-5 with TRBJ1-1; D ambiguous. Between the trimmed V and J ends, which lost 1 base and 0 bases, there was a span of 12 bases. The CDR3 consists of 16 residues. Germline V gives CDR1 LGHNT, CDR2 FRNRAP. CDR3 loop: CASGLGLGGVNTEAFF. CDR3 in DNA: TGTGCTAGTGGTTTGGGGTTGGGAGGAGTGAACACTGAAGCTTTCTTT.

This chain links TRBV7-9 with TRBJ2-4; 9 nucleotides line up with TRBD1. The CDR3 spans 15 residues. The germline CDR1 and CDR2 sequences are SEHNR and FQNEAQ (reference sequence). The junction had 6 bases not matched to a gene; V was cut back by 6 bases and J by 3 bases. CDR3 residues: CASSTGGAGKNIQYF. The CDR3 coding sequence is TGTGCCAGCAGTACAGGGGGCGCTGGCAAAAACATTCAGTACTTC.

This rearrangement joins TRBV4-2 to TRBJ2-7, with D perhaps TRBD1 or TRBD2 (5 bases each). Germline V gives CDR1 LGHNA, CDR2 YNFKEQ. V lost 8 bases and J 3 bases, leaving 17 bases between the germline ends. The CDR3 runs 14 residues. The CDR3 sequence: CASRSGTNNYEQYF. CDR3 DNA: TGTGCCAGCCGGTCCGGGACGAATAACTACGAGCAGTACTTC.

This chain uses TRBV5-1 with TRBJ2-2; D possibly uses TRBD1 or TRBD2 (5 bases each). In germline, CDR1 is SGHRS, CDR2 YFSETQ. The CDR3 is made up of 16 amino acids. Trimming pared 5 bases from V and 7 bases from J, leaving 21 bases between. CDR3 region: CASSPRPGTQVGELFF. In DNA form, the CDR3 reads TGCGCCAGCAGTCCCAGACCGGGGACCCAAGTCGGGGAGCTGTTTTTT.

About this clone: Additional DNA sequences in this sample encode the identical CDR3. J is TRBJ2-5 and V is TRBV18; D call uncertain. The germline CDR1 and CDR2 sequences are KGHSH and LQKENI. V gave up 3 bases and J gave up 1 base, with 0 bases separating them. The CDR3 is 11 amino acids. CDR3 residues: CASSPQETQYF. The CDR3 DNA sequence: TGTGCCAGCTCACCCCAAGAGACCCAGTACTTC.

The chain combines TRBV28 with TRBJ1-5; 10 bases match TRBD1. Per the germline V gene, CDR1 is MDHEN and CDR2 is SYDVKM. The CDR3 contains 16 residues. The junction had 8 bases not matched to a gene; V was cut back by 6 bases and J by 3 bases. Here the CDR3 DNA reads TGTGCCAGCAGCCAGGGACAGGGGATCCTCAATCAGCCCCAGCATTTT. It yields the protein CASSQGQGILNQPQHF.

This rearrangement joins TRBV4-3 to TRBJ1-1; D gene ambiguous. V gave up 0 bases and J gave up 0 bases, with 8 bases separating them. This CDR3 has 15 amino acids. The germline V gene has CDR1 LGHNA and CDR2 YSLEER. CDR3 residues: CASSQDLALNTEAFF. Here the CDR3 DNA reads TGCGCCAGCAGCCAAGATCTGGCTTTGAACACTGAAGCTTTCTTT.

The chain has TRBV7-2 and TRBJ2-3; 10 nucleotides agree with TRBD2. CDR3 size: 15 residues. From germline, CDR1 is SGHTA and CDR2 FQGNSA. Losses at the gene ends were 3 bases for V and 4 bases for J; bases not matched to a gene: 4. Here the CDR3 DNA reads TGTGCCAGCAGCTTGGGACTAGCGCAATCAGATACGCAGTATTTT. Translation: CASSLGLAQSDTQYF. Combining the CDR3 with reference TRBV7-2 and TRBJ2-3 gives the whole variable domain GAGVSQSPSNKVTEKGKDVELRCDPISGHTALYWYRQSLGQGLEFLIYFQGNSAPDKSGLPSDRFSAERTGGSVSTLTIQRTQQEDSAVYLCASSLGLAQSDTQYFGPGTRLTVL.

This chain joins TRBV10-3 and TRBJ1-4; 10 nucleotides match TRBD1. The CDR3 is made up of 16 amino acids. Trimming at V came to 4 bases and at J to 5 bases, leaving 7 bases not matched to a gene. Germline lookup yields CDR1 ENHRY and CDR2 SYGVKD. The CDR3 nucleotides read TGTGCCATCAGTGGACCTCCGGGACAGGGGAATGAAAAACTGTTTTTT. As protein: CAISGPPGQGNEKLFF.

The CDR3 is CASSPEGTTVEQFF. The DNA for the CDR3 is TGTGCCAGCAGCCCGGAAGGGACGACGGTTGAGCAGTTCTTC. The rearrangement links TRBV5-4 to TRBJ2-1, with D possibly being TRBD1 or TRBD2 (5 bases each). V was shortened by 4 bases and J by 9 bases, with 17 bases between the two germline ends. The CDR3 length is 14 residues. Per the germline V gene, CDR1 is SGHNT and CDR2 is YYREEE (reference sequence).

The V call is TRBV7-2, the J call TRBJ1-3; D remains unclear. Looked up from germline, CDR1 is SGHTA and CDR2 is FQGNSA. The CDR3 runs 14 residues. The V gene lost 4 bases and the J gene lost 0 bases, with 7 bases spanning the gap. The CDR3 protein is CASSYLPSGNTIYF. The CDR3, as DNA: TGTGCCAGCAGCTATTTACCCTCTGGAAACACCATATATTTT.

A single count supports this clone. This chain connects TRBV10-3 to TRBJ1-2, with 7 positions matching TRBD1. The length of the CDR3 is 14 residues. After removal of 6 bases from V and 7 bases from J, the junction contained 11 bases not matched to a gene. Germline values: CDR1 ENHRY, CDR2 SYGVKD. The CDR3 DNA follows: TGTGCCATCAGCCTGTCCCGGGACAGTCGTGGCTACACCTTC. Its translation is CAISLSRDSRGYTF.

The CDR3 DNA is TGCGCCAGCAGCCAAGAACGAACCGGGACAGGGGGTCAGCCCCAGCATTTT. Its translation is CASSQERTGTGGQPQHF. The chain has TRBV4-3 and TRBJ1-5; 11 bases align to TRBD1. Germline V gene lookup returns CDR1 LGHNA and CDR2 YSLEER. With 0 bases clipped from V and 6 bases from J, the junction kept 7 bases outside the gene matches. The CDR3 contains 17 residues.

The V and J genes are TRBV5-1 and TRBJ1-3; 10 bases line up with TRBD1. Trimming cost V 4 bases and J 4 bases; bases outside gene matches: 5. CDR1 is SGHRS, CDR2 YFSETQ, per germline. The length of the CDR3 is 15 residues. The DNA of the CDR3 is TGCGCCAGCAGCGGGACAGGGGCTCCAGGAAACACCATATATTTT. This translates into CASSGTGAPGNTIYF.

The chain employs TRBV6-5 and TRBJ1-1, with unresolved D. V gave up 7 bases and J gave up 1 base, with 7 bases separating them. CDR1 is MNHEY and CDR2 is SVGAGI in the germline V gene. The CDR3 length is 12 residues. CDR3 bases: TGTGCCAGCAAGGCGTCGAACACTGAAGCTTTCTTT. This encodes CASKASNTEAFF.

The rearrangement uses TRBV19 and TRBJ1-6; D uncertain. Between the trimmed V and J ends, which lost 5 bases and 0 bases, there was a span of 17 bases. Germline CDR1 reads LNHDA; CDR2 reads SQIVND (reference sequence). The CDR3 sequence is 18 residues long. The CDR3 reads CASSVQAHRGSYNSPLHF. For the CDR3, the DNA is TGTGCCAGTAGTGTCCAGGCCCACCGGGGCTCCTATAATTCACCCCTCCACTTT.

The V gene is TRBV6-6, the J gene TRBJ2-1; 14 positions match TRBD2. V gave up 5 bases and J gave up 9 bases; unmatched junction bases: 9. The CDR3 sequence is 16 residues long. Germline V gene sequence: CDR1 MNHNY, CDR2 SVGAGI (reference sequence). Here the CDR3 reads CASSRTGTSGGSEQFF. DNA of the CDR3: TGTGCCAGCAGTCGAACCGGGACTAGCGGGGGCAGTGAGCAGTTCTTC.

The CDR3 reads CASSWTTDTQYF. The CDR3 DNA follows: TGCGCCAGCAGCTGGACAACAGATACGCAGTATTTT. The chain recombines TRBV5-1 with TRBJ2-3, with D perhaps matching TRBD1 (5 bases). The germline V and J ends were trimmed by 3 bases and 3 bases, with 5 bases remaining between them. The CDR3 is made up of 12 amino acids. Germline V lookup: CDR1 SGHRS, CDR2 YFSETQ.

This chain uses TRBV6-5 with TRBJ1-6; D is undetermined. CDR3 length: 13 amino acids. The germline gives CDR1 MNHEY, CDR2 SVGAGI. V lost 0 bases, J lost 7 bases, and 4 bases lay in between. The CDR3 DNA follows: TGTGCCAGCAGTTACTCGGCCAATTCACCCCTCCACTTT. Translation: CASSYSANSPLHF.

The chain couples TRBV11-2 to TRBJ2-2; D not resolved. The CDR3 is 12 amino acids. V gave up 8 bases and J gave up 2 bases, with 6 bases separating them. CDR1 SGHAT and CDR2 FQNNGV come from the germline V gene. Here the CDR3 DNA reads TGTGCCAGCCGGACCAACACCGGGGAGCTGTTTTTT. Amino acids: CASRTNTGELFF.

This clone was seen a single time. The chain carries TRBV6-2 or TRBV6-3 and TRBJ1-5, with a possible D match to TRBD1 (5 bases). This CDR3 has 13 amino acids. V was pared by 6 bases and J by 6 bases, with 12 bases between. Germline values: CDR1 MNHEY, CDR2 SVGEGT. The CDR3 region is CASSDGGSQPQHF. DNA for the CDR3: TGTGCCAGCAGCGACGGGGGGAGTCAGCCCCAGCATTTT.